Presented here are 23 T cell receptor beta chains from one specimen sequenced in a study of cytomegalovirus exposure and HLA in healthy donors. Primers: 60 Vbeta forward and 13 Jbeta reverse. TCRdb's copy holds only in-frame clones and misses some; the assay was immunoSEQ multiplex PCR. The sample has about 190,000 clones; 75% to 85% are singletons. Sequenced material: PBMCs. Receptors originate from a woman in her twenties or thirties in good health and CMV-seronegative.

CDR3 loop: CASSLRTGWPTEAFF. DNA for the CDR3: TGTGCCAGCAGCTTGCGGACAGGGTGGCCCACTGAAGCTTTCTTT. This chain joins TRBV5-6 and TRBJ1-1; TRBD1 matches at 8 bases. This CDR3 region has 15 residues. J gave up 4 bases and V 1 base, and 6 bases lay outside the gene matches. CDR1 is SGHDT and CDR2 is YYEEEE in the germline V gene.

The rearrangement uses TRBV7-9 and TRBJ1-4; unclear D gene. CDR1 SEHNR and CDR2 FQNEAQ come from the germline V gene (reference sequence). The CDR3 extends over 13 amino acids. Trimming took off 2 bases at V and 2 bases at J, with 3 bases between the two ends. CDR3 bases: TGTGCCAGCAGCTTACAGACTAATGAAAAACTGTTTTTT. Translated: CASSLQTNEKLFF.

The chain recombines TRBV7-9 with TRBJ2-7, with 9 nucleotides matching TRBD1. V lost 4 bases to trimming and J lost 2 bases; unmatched junction nucleotides: 6. In germline, CDR1 is SEHNR, CDR2 FQNEAQ (reference sequence). CDR3 size: 15 residues. CDR3 loop: CASSYGQGRTYEQYF. CDR3 nucleotides: TGTGCCAGCAGCTACGGACAGGGGAGAACCTACGAGCAGTACTTC. Full variable domain (outside the CDR3, taken from reference TRBV7-9 and TRBJ2-7): DTGVSQNPRHKITKRGQNVTFRCDPISEHNRLYWYRQTLGQGPEFLTYFQNEAQLEKSRLLSDRFSAERPKGSFSTLEIQRTEQGDSAMYLCASSYGQGRTYEQYFGPGTRLTVT.

This chain links TRBV6-4 with TRBJ2-4; 8 bases align to TRBD2. The CDR3 length is 16 residues. The V segment lost 3 bases and the J segment 0 bases; nucleotides outside the gene matches: 4. In germline, CDR1 is MRHNA, CDR2 SNTAGT. The CDR3 bases are TGTGCCAGCAGTGAGCGGGGGGTGAGAGCCAAAAACATTCAGTACTTC. Residues: CASSERGVRAKNIQYF.

The V and J genes are TRBV10-2 and TRBJ2-7; 12 nucleotides line up with TRBD1. The V and J ends lost 4 bases and 1 base, in that order; junction bases with no gene match: 11. Looked up from germline, CDR1 is WSHSY and CDR2 is SAAADI. This CDR3 has 18 residues. The CDR3 region is CASSGPGQGALGSYEQYF. CDR3 nucleotides: TGCGCCAGCAGTGGGCCGGGACAGGGGGCGCTGGGATCCTACGAGCAGTACTTC.

In nucleotides, the CDR3 is TGTGCCAGCAGAGCACTAGCGACCCAGTACTTC. Translation gives CASRALATQYF. This chain connects TRBV7-9 to TRBJ2-5; TRBD2 is a possible D gene (6 bases). Trimming stripped 6 bases from V and 7 bases from J, with 9 bases between. Germline V lookup: CDR1 SEHNR, CDR2 FQNEAQ (reference sequence). The CDR3 runs to 11 residues.

V is TRBV27 and J is TRBJ2-7; TRBD1 matches at 8 bases. Germline loops: CDR1 MNHEY, CDR2 SMNVEV (reference sequence). This CDR3 contains 16 residues. Trimming cost V 3 bases and J 10 bases; bases outside gene matches: 17. The chain's CDR3 is CASSFSRQGSSDVQYF. The DNA of the CDR3 is TGTGCCAGCAGTTTTTCTAGACAGGGGAGCAGCGATGTTCAGTACTTC.

The gene calls are TRBV4-1 and TRBJ2-1; D may be TRBD2 (7 bases). Germline CDR1 is MGHRA and CDR2 is YSYEKL. The V and J ends lost 0 bases and 0 bases respectively, with 21 bases between them. CDR3 length: 20 residues. CDR3 sequence (DNA): TGCGCCAGCAGCCAAGAATGGAGGAGGGGGGGACTTAGCTCCTACAATGAGCAGTTCTTC. It yields the protein CASSQEWRRGGLSSYNEQFF.

This sequence joins TRBV5-4 and TRBJ1-4; 10 bases are shared with TRBD1. Germline CDR1 SGHNT, CDR2 YYREEE (reference sequence). The CDR3 runs to 15 residues. Trimming cost V 3 bases and J 9 bases; bases outside gene matches: 8. The CDR3 protein is CASSSGTGVFKKLFF. DNA for the CDR3: TGTGCCAGCAGCTCCGGGACAGGGGTTTTTAAAAAACTGTTTTTT.

V usage is TRBV19 and J usage is TRBJ1-6; 10 bases are shared with TRBD1. The V and J ends lost 10 bases and 11 bases, in that order; junction bases with no gene match: 11. The CDR3 loop spans 14 amino acids. Per germline, CDR1 LNHDA and CDR2 SQIVND (reference sequence). The CDR3 here is CATEPGQGPAPLHF. The CDR3 bases are TGTGCCACCGAGCCGGGACAGGGGCCGGCACCCCTCCACTTT. Variable domain in full (rest from reference TRBV19 and TRBJ1-6): DGGITQSPKYLFRKEGQNVTLSCEQNLNHDAMYWYRQDPGQGLRLIYYSQIVNDFQKGDIAEGYSVSREKKESFPLTVTSAQKNPTAFYLCATEPGQGPAPLHFGNGTRLTVT.

The V and J genes are TRBV27 and TRBJ2-7, with D tentatively TRBD2 (5 bases). The germline V gene encodes CDR1 MNHEY and CDR2 SMNVEV (reference sequence). The CDR3 is 14 amino acids. V gave up 5 bases and J gave up 6 bases, with 17 bases separating them. The CDR3 nucleotides read TGTGCCAGCAGTCCACTCCAAACTAGTGGCGAGCAGTACTTC. This translates into CASSPLQTSGEQYF.

The V gene is TRBV28, the J gene TRBJ2-1; TRBD2 agrees at 8 bases. Germline lookup yields CDR1 MDHEN and CDR2 SYDVKM. Losses at the gene ends were 9 bases for V and 3 bases for J; bases not matched to a gene: 16. The CDR3 is 17 amino acids. CDR3 in amino acids: CASRDGGGFGSYNEQFF. The CDR3 nucleotides read TGTGCCAGTCGAGATGGCGGGGGGTTCGGGAGCTACAATGAGCAGTTCTTC.

The chain has TRBV28 and TRBJ2-3; 8 bases match TRBD1. The CDR3 sequence is 13 residues long. V lost 8 bases to trimming and J lost 6 bases; unmatched junction nucleotides: 7. The germline V gene has CDR1 MDHEN and CDR2 SYDVKM. The CDR3 is CASLGTGRDTQYF. CDR3 sequence (DNA): TGTGCCAGCCTAGGGACAGGAAGGGATACGCAGTATTTT.

The V and J genes are TRBV28 and TRBJ2-2; TRBD1 might be the D (5 bases). CDR3 size: 17 residues. Germline lookup yields CDR1 MDHEN and CDR2 SYDVKM. The V gene lost 4 bases and the J gene lost 1 base, with 16 bases spanning the gap. The CDR3 reads CASSYPTGRRNTGELFF. In DNA form, the CDR3 reads TGTGCCAGCAGTTACCCAACAGGAAGGAGGAACACCGGGGAGCTGTTTTTT.

The CDR3 is CASSLARREGAGANVLTF. CDR3 nucleotides: TGTGCCAGCAGCTTAGCGCGCCGTGAAGGGGCTGGGGCCAACGTCCTGACTTTC. The V gene is TRBV7-9, the J gene TRBJ2-6; maybe TRBD1 (5 bases). From germline, CDR1 is SEHNR and CDR2 FQNEAQ (reference sequence). V was pared by 0 bases and J by 2 bases, with 14 bases between. The CDR3 has 18 amino acids.

The rearrangement links TRBV28 to TRBJ1-5; a possible D gene is TRBD1 (5 bases). The CDR3 is made up of 14 amino acids. V lost 0 bases, J lost 8 bases, and 11 bases lay in between. In germline, CDR1 is MDHEN, CDR2 SYDVKM. The CDR3 DNA follows: TGTGCCAGCAGTTTATGGGATCAGGGCGAGCCCCAGCATTTT. This sequence encodes CASSLWDQGEPQHF. The full variable domain, with the rest looked up from reference TRBV28 and TRBJ1-5, is DVKVTQSSRYLVKRTGEKVFLECVQDMDHENMFWYRQDPGLGLRLIYFSYDVKMKEKGDIPEGYSVSREKKERFSLILESASTNQTSMYLCASSLWDQGEPQHFGDGTRLSIL.

The chain uses TRBV11-1 and TRBJ2-7; 12 bases match TRBD2. V shed 4 bases, J shed 6 bases, and the junction held 7 bases outside the gene matches. The length of the CDR3 is 15 residues. CDR1 and CDR2 (germline): SGHAT, FQDESV (reference sequence). The CDR3 sequence: CASSSPGLAGREQYF. In DNA, the CDR3 is TGTGCCAGCAGCTCTCCGGGACTAGCGGGTCGCGAGCAGTACTTC.

The chain is built from TRBV7-2 and TRBJ2-3, with D perhaps TRBD2 (7 bases). Germline CDR1 reads SGHTA; CDR2 reads FQGNSA. The CDR3 extends over 15 amino acids. The ends were cut back, 2 bases at V and 3 bases at J, with 12 bases in the middle. Written as DNA, the CDR3 is TGTGCCAGCAGCTTAAGAGGGGGAGGGACAGATACGCAGTATTTT. Amino acid sequence: CASSLRGGGTDTQYF.

This clone was seen a few times. An end of the junction differs from the germline gene, which may be a read error. This rearrangement joins TRBV29-1 to TRBJ2-6; a weak D match, TRBD2 (6 bases). Germline-derived CDR1 and CDR2 are SQVTM and ANQGSEA. The CDR3 extends over 15 amino acids. The CDR3, as DNA: TGCAGCGTTGAAGATTCATTCGGCGGGGCCAACGGCCTGACTTTC. Translated: CSVEDSFGGANGLTF. Drawing the rest from reference TRBV29-1 and TRBJ2-6, the complete variable domain is SAVISQKPSRDICQRGTSLTIQCQVDSQVTMMFWYRQQPGQSLTLIATANQGSEATYESGFVIDKFPISRPNLTFSTLTVSNMSPEDSSIYLCSVEDSFGGANGLTFGAGSRLTVL.

The rearrangement joins TRBV10-2 to TRBJ2-2; 7 nucleotides match TRBD1. This CDR3 has 14 residues. The germline gives CDR1 WSHSY, CDR2 SAAADI. J lost 2 bases, V lost 10 bases, and 7 bases had no gene match. CDR3 sequence reads: CATRGSTNTGELFF. The CDR3 coding sequence is TGCGCCACCAGGGGGAGCACCAACACCGGGGAGCTGTTTTTT.

This rearrangement joins TRBV4-3 to TRBJ2-7; 12 bases match TRBD2. V lost 1 base and J lost 2; bases outside the gene matches: 0. The V gene's germline CDR1 is LGHNA and CDR2 YSLEER. The CDR3 contains 15 residues. The CDR3 DNA follows: TGCGCCAGCAGCCAAGGACTAGCGGGGGCCTACGAGCAGTACTTC. Protein product: CASSQGLAGAYEQYF.

This clone was picked up one time. The chain combines TRBV4-3 with TRBJ1-5; D is perhaps TRBD1 (6 bases). V was clipped by 5 bases and J by 2 bases, with 10 bases between them. CDR3 length equals 14 residues. Germline lookup yields CDR1 LGHNA and CDR2 YSLEER. CDR3 protein: CASSSRQGNQPQHF. DNA for the CDR3: TGCGCCAGCAGCTCCCGACAGGGCAATCAGCCCCAGCATTTT.

Comment on this clone: Other DNA sequences in the sample encode the same CDR3. V usage is TRBV6-5 and J usage is TRBJ1-3; D gene uncertain. This CDR3 has 13 amino acids. Trimming stripped 3 bases from V and 0 bases from J, with 3 bases between. Germline V gives CDR1 MNHEY, CDR2 SVGAGI. The CDR3: CASSYSSGNTIYF. The CDR3 DNA reads TGTGCCAGCAGTTATAGCTCTGGAAACACCATATATTTT.